Listed here are 12 T cell receptor beta chains from one sample, sequenced in a study of shared clonotypes between healthy human individuals. The assay was immunoSEQ multiplex PCR, and TCRdb's table has in-frame clones only and misses some. The table shows about 2.1 million clones, with roughly 95% occurring only once. Cells designated naive CD8 were CD45RO-negative and were positively selected for CCR7, with terminally differentiated effector memory CD45RA+ cells excluded. Sequencing was performed on naive CD8+ T cells from PBMCs. Every receptor here comes from a man between 18 and 29 years old in good health. Some clones in this sample may be carry-over from other donors' samples.

The chain carries TRBV11-2 and TRBJ2-5, with D perhaps TRBD1 (6 bases). The germline V and J ends were trimmed by 0 bases and 4 bases, with 18 bases remaining between them. The germline V gene has CDR1 SGHAT and CDR2 FQNNGV. The CDR3 totals 17 residues. The CDR3 nucleotides are TGTGCCAGCAGCTTAGATTCCATGTGGGGGCGAGGAGAGACCCAGTACTTC. This gives the protein CASSLDSMWGRGETQYF.

The V and J genes are TRBV27 and TRBJ2-7; D is undetermined. CDR1 is MNHEY, CDR2 SMNVEV, per germline (reference sequence). The V end lost 3 bases, the J end lost 4 bases, and 10 bases lay between the germline ends. There are 13 residues in the CDR3. CDR3 coding DNA: TGTGCCAGCAGTTTTAGTCCAATTTACGAGCAGTACTTC. This translates into CASSFSPIYEQYF.

The J gene is TRBJ2-6, the V gene TRBV27, with D unclear. CDR3 length equals 15 residues. V was trimmed by 5 bases and J by 4 bases, leaving 12 bases between them. Germline V gene data show CDR1 as MNHEY and CDR2 as SMNVEV (reference sequence). CDR3 nucleotides: TGTGCCAGCAGTAGGCGATTGGCCGGGGCCAACGTCCTGACTTTC. Protein: CASSRRLAGANVLTF.

The chain uses TRBV7-9 and TRBJ1-1; tentatively, D is TRBD1 (5 bases). The CDR3 consists of 13 residues. CDR1 is SEHNR, CDR2 FQNEAQ, per germline (reference sequence). Trimming removed 5 bases at V and 4 bases at J, with 11 bases between. The CDR3 protein is CASSRLGVTEAFF. The DNA of the CDR3 is TGTGCCAGCAGCCGTTTAGGGGTCACTGAAGCTTTCTTT.

This clone is a singleton in its sample. V usage is TRBV5-6 and J usage is TRBJ2-7; 7 bases are a match to TRBD1. Germline CDR1 reads SGHDT; CDR2 reads YYEEEE. The CDR3 length is 14 residues. V was pared by 3 bases and J by 2 bases, with 5 bases of the junction left unmatched. Here the CDR3 reads CASSSEGATYEQYF. Here the CDR3 DNA reads TGTGCCAGCAGCTCTGAGGGGGCAACCTACGAGCAGTACTTC.

The rearrangement links TRBV28 to TRBJ2-1; D is perhaps TRBD1 or TRBD2 (5 bases each). The CDR3 sequence is 14 residues long. Germline V gives CDR1 MDHEN, CDR2 SYDVKM. V shed 2 bases and J shed 5 bases, with 10 bases lying between them. In DNA form, the CDR3 reads TGTGCCAGCAGTTTAGGGACCAATAACAATGAGCAGTTCTTC. Its translation is CASSLGTNNNEQFF.

The genes are TRBV4-2 and TRBJ2-7; 13 bases are shared with TRBD2. Trimming took 1 base from V and 7 from J; bases not matched to a gene: 4. The CDR3 sequence is 15 residues long. Germline CDR1 and CDR2: LGHNA and YNFKEQ. The CDR3 reads CASSQGGLAGREQYF. CDR3 nucleotide sequence: TGTGCCAGCAGCCAAGGGGGACTAGCGGGAAGAGAGCAGTACTTC.

The rearrangement uses TRBV19 and TRBJ1-2, with D uncertain. Germline V gene sequence: CDR1 LNHDA, CDR2 SQIVND (reference sequence). The CDR3 spans 14 residues. V was shortened by 2 bases and J by 5 bases, with 12 bases between the two germline ends. Written as DNA, the CDR3 is TGTGCCAGTAGTATATGGGCTGACGGGTATGGCTACACCTTC. It translates to CASSIWADGYGYTF.

The chain couples TRBV4-1 to TRBJ1-5; TRBD1 agrees at 8 bases. Unmatched junction bases numbered 8, after V lost 1 base and J lost 6 bases. The germline V gene has CDR1 MGHRA and CDR2 YSYEKL. The CDR3 has 16 amino acids. The CDR3: CASSQVARGQGQPQHF. For the CDR3, the DNA is TGCGCCAGCAGCCAAGTTGCCAGGGGGCAAGGTCAGCCCCAGCATTTT.

The gene calls are TRBV9 and TRBJ1-5; 9 bases align to TRBD1. CDR1 and CDR2 from the germline V gene are SGDLS and YYNGEE. The J segment lost 7 bases and the V segment lost 0 bases, leaving 5 bases of the junction unmatched. The CDR3 totals 15 residues. CDR3 sequence (DNA): TGTGCCAGCAGCGTAGGAGGGACAGGGCAACAGCCCCAGCATTTT. Translated, it gives CASSVGGTGQQPQHF.

This chain uses TRBV7-9 with TRBJ2-2, with 12 bases matching TRBD2. Germline CDR1 reads SEHNR; CDR2 reads FQNEAQ (reference sequence). After removal of 6 bases from V and 9 bases from J, the junction contained 11 bases not matched to a gene. The CDR3 contains 16 residues. The CDR3, as DNA: TGTGCCAGCAGGGCACTAGCGGGAGGAATAAACCGGGAGCTGTTTTTT. Translated: CASRALAGGINRELFF.

The chain recombines TRBV27 with TRBJ2-7; 7 bases fit TRBD2. Looked up from germline, CDR1 is MNHEY and CDR2 is SMNVEV (reference sequence). The V gene end was trimmed by 5 bases and the J gene end by 6 bases; junction bases not matched to a gene: 16. The CDR3 spans 16 residues. The CDR3 DNA follows: TGTGCCAGCAGTAGACGTTGGGGGGGAGAGGGACGCGAGCAGTACTTC. Protein sequence: CASSRRWGGEGREQYF.